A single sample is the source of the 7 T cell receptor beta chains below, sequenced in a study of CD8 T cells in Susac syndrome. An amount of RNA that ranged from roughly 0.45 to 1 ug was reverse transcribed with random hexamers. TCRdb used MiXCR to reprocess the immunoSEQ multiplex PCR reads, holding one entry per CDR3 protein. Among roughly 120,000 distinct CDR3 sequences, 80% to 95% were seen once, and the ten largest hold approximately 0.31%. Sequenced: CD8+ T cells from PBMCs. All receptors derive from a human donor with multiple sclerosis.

CDR3: CSASGTSSYNEQFF. The DNA for the CDR3 is TGCAGTGCTTCCGGGACTTCCTCCTACAATGAGCAGTTCTTC. The chain combines TRBV20-1 with TRBJ2-1, with D perhaps TRBD2 (6 bases). Germline loops: CDR1 DFQATT, CDR2 SNEGSKA (reference sequence). The CDR3 totals 14 residues. V was pared by 5 bases and J by 0 bases, with 11 bases between.

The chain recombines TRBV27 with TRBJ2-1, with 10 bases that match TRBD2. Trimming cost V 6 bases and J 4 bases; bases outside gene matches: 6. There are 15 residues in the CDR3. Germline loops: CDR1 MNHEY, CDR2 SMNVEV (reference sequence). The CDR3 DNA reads TGTGCCAGCAGCTATAGCGGGGGGAAGTACAATGAGCAGTTCTTC. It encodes CASSYSGGKYNEQFF.

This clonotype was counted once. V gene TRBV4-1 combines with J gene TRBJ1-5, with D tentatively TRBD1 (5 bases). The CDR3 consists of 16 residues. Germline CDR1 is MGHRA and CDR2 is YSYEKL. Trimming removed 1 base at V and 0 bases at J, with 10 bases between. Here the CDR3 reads CASSQAQGYSNQPQHF. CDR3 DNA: TGCGCCAGCAGCCAAGCGCAGGGCTATAGCAATCAGCCCCAGCATTTT.

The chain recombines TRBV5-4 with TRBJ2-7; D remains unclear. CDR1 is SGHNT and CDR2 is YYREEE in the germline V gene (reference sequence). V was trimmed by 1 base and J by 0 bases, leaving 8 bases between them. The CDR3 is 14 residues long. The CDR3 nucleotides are TGTGCCAGCAGCTTGACCAAAAGCTCCTACGAGCAGTACTTC. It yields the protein CASSLTKSSYEQYF.

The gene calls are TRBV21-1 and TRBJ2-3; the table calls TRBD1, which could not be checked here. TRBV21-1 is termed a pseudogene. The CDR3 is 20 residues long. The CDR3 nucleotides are TGTGCCAGCAGCAAAGAGAGCCGGGACGTCGGGCGGCTGAGCACAGATACGCAGTATTTT. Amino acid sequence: CASSKESRDVGRLSTDTQYF.

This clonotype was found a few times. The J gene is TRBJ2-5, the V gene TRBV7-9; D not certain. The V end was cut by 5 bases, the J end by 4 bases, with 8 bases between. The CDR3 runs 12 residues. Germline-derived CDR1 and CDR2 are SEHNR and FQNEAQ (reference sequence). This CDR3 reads CASSPDGETQYF. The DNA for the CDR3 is TGTGCCAGCAGCCCCGATGGAGAGACCCAGTACTTC.

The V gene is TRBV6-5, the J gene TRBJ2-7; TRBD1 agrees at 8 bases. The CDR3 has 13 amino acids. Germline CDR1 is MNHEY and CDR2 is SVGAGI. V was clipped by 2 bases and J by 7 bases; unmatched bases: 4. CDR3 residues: CASSYQGAREQYF. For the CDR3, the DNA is TGTGCCAGCAGTTACCAGGGGGCGCGGGAGCAGTACTTC.